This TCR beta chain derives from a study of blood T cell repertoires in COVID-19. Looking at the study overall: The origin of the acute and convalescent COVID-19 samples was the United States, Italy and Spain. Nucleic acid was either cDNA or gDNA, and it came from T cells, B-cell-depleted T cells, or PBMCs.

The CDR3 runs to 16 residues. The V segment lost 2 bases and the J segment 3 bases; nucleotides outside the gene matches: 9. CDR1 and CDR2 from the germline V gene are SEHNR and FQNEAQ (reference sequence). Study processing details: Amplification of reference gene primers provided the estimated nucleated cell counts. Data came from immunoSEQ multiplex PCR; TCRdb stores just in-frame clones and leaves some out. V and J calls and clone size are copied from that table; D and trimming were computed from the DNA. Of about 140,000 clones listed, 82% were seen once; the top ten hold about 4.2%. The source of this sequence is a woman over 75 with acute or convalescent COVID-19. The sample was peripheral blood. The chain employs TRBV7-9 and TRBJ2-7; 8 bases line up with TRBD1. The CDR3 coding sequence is TGTGCCAGCAGCTTAACAAGGACAGGGTATCGCTACGAGCAGTACTTC. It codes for CASSLTRTGYRYEQYF.